These 31 T cell receptor beta chains came from one sample sequenced in a study of tumor and adjacent non-tumor tissue in lung cancer (dated by TCRdb to the late 2010s). Bulk unsorted tissue served as the source for RNA extraction, and RNA quality was assessed using a NanoDrop ND-1000 and an Agilent 2100. The library was built by means of multiplex PCR. The data were produced on an Illumina HiSeq 2500. TCRbeta libraries were constructed through three rounds of nested PCR with primers (Table S4) according to protocols modified from ARM-PCR. The raw public data were reprocessed by TCRdb itself: fastp quality trimming at Q25, MiXCR clonotype calling, in-frame beta chains only. Every distinct CDR3 protein forms one entry, paired with its most common genes and DNA. This sample holds fewer than 100,000 distinct CDR3 sequences; over 60% were observed only once. The ten largest make up roughly 9% of the sample.

Sequencing was done on a sample of lung tumor tissue. The receptors derive from a woman between 40 and 55 years old with non-small cell lung cancer.

This clonotype was seen a single time. The chain is built from TRBV11-3 and TRBJ2-7; 7 nucleotides align to TRBD2. CDR3 length equals 16 residues. CDR1 is SGHNT and CDR2 is YENEEA in the germline V gene. V shed 4 bases, J shed 2 bases, and the junction held 11 bases outside the gene matches. CDR3 sequence (DNA): TGTGCCAGCAGCTCCTCCCTTCGGGGGGTGACCTACGAGCAGTACTTC. Amino acids: CASSSSLRGVTYEQYF.

This chain connects TRBV5-1 to TRBJ2-1; D gene ambiguous. CDR1 and CDR2 from the germline V gene are SGHRS and YFSETQ. The CDR3 consists of 15 residues. V was trimmed by 4 bases and J by 2 bases, leaving 13 bases between them. CDR3 coding DNA: TGCGCCAGCAGCGTCCTTGTACAGACCTACAATGAGCAGTTCTTC. It is translated as CASSVLVQTYNEQFF.

As for this clonotype: Germline and junction disagree at one end, which may indicate a read error. The chain couples TRBV12-3 or TRBV12-4 to TRBJ2-3; a weak D match, TRBD1 (5 bases). The CDR3 spans 14 residues. CDR3 in amino acids: CVSSNADSTDTQYF. The CDR3 nucleotides read TGTGTCAGCAGTAACGCAGACAGTACAGATACGCAGTATTTT.

As regards this clonotype: A read error may be the cause here, since a much bigger clone is one base away. This chain joins TRBV28 and TRBJ1-5, with D uncertain. Germline CDR1 is MDHEN and CDR2 is SYDVKM. This CDR3 spans 14 amino acids. CDR3 sequence reads: CASSLGQTYQSQHF. DNA of the CDR3: TGTGCCAGCAGTTTAGGCCAGACGTATCAGTCCCAGCATTTT.

The rearrangement joins TRBV29-1 to TRBJ2-5; D gene unclear. CDR1 and CDR2 (germline): SQVTM, ANQGSEA. Trimming pared 7 bases from V and 0 bases from J, leaving 12 bases between. The length of the CDR3 is 13 residues. The CDR3 reads CSAERKNQETQYF. The CDR3 DNA reads as TGCAGCGCTGAGAGGAAAAACCAAGAGACCCAGTACTTC.

This clonotype came up many times. This chain uses TRBV4-1 with TRBJ1-3; D unclear. The germline V gene has CDR1 MGHRA and CDR2 YSYEKL. The CDR3 contains 13 residues. The V end lost 5 bases, the J end lost 1 base, and 6 bases lay between the germline ends. As DNA, the CDR3 is TGCGCCAGCAGCAGCACGTCTGGAAACACCATATATTTT. This sequence encodes CASSSTSGNTIYF.

Points on this clonotype: A much bigger clone sits one base away, suggesting this may be a read error. The V and J genes are TRBV28 and TRBJ1-2; the D is unclear. The CDR3 runs to 15 residues. V lost 4 bases, J lost 2 bases, and 14 bases lay in between. Germline V CDR1 and CDR2: MDHEN, SYDVKM. The CDR3 sequence is CASSWEGSGNYGYTF. The CDR3 nucleotides are TGTGCCAGCAGTTGGGAAGGATCGGGGAACTATGGCTACACCTTC.

Notes on this clonotype: Mismatch with germline at one junction end may stem from a read error. The rearrangement uses TRBV5-6 and TRBJ1-6, with D possibly being TRBD1 (6 bases). The germline CDR1 and CDR2 sequences are SGHDT and YYEEEE. There are 15 residues in the CDR3. Written as DNA, the CDR3 is TGTGACAGCAGCTCAAGGGACACTCAGGGTTCGCCCCTCCACTTC. This gives the protein CDSSSRDTQGSPLHF.

A note on this clonotype: The junction departs from germline at one end; a sequencing error may be responsible. This chain uses TRBV11-3 with TRBJ2-1, with D uncertain. This CDR3 comprises 15 residues. From germline, CDR1 is SGHNT and CDR2 YENEEA. The CDR3 protein is CASSSPLHGSNEQFF. DNA of the CDR3: TGTGCTAGCAGCTCCCCGCTACACGGCAGCAATGAGCAGTTCTTC.

A remark on this clonotype: The junction shows a germline mismatch at one end, possibly a read error. The V and J genes are TRBV29-1 and TRBJ2-3, with TRBD1 as a possible D gene (5 bases). The CDR3 length is 14 residues. Germline V gives CDR1 SQVTM, CDR2 ANQGSEA. The DNA of the CDR3 is TGCAGCGTGCCATACAGGCCCCCCACAGATACGCTGTATTTT. This sequence encodes CSVPYRPPTDTLYF.

About this clonotype: The junction and the germline gene differ at one end; a read error may be behind it. J is TRBJ2-1 and V is TRBV10-1; 9 nucleotides align to TRBD1. This CDR3 is 13 amino acids long. CDR1 is WNHNN and CDR2 is SYGVQD in the germline V gene (reference sequence). The CDR3 DNA reads TGCGCCAACAGTGAGGGACAGGGCCATGAGCAGTTCTTC. Protein product: CANSEGQGHEQFF.

In the case of this clonotype: One end of the junction fails to match germline, which may point to a read error. The J gene is TRBJ2-5, the V gene TRBV6-5; 8 bases line up with TRBD1. The CDR3 totals 15 residues. Germline CDR1 reads MNHEY; CDR2 reads SVGAGI. The CDR3 DNA is TGTGCCAGCAGTTTACAGGGGGTTCGCGAGGAGACGCAGTACTTC. Translation gives CASSLQGVREETQYF.

As concerns this clonotype: This could be a read error, since a much larger clone is one nucleotide away. The chain couples TRBV7-8 to TRBJ1-1; 8 positions match TRBD1. The germline gives CDR1 SGHVS, CDR2 FQNEAQ. The CDR3 runs 13 residues. CDR3 region: CAGRQTGGTEAFF. Written as DNA, the CDR3 is TGTGCCGGCAGACAAACAGGGGGCACTGAAGCTTTCTTT. The full variable domain, its missing parts supplied by reference TRBV7-8 and TRBJ1-1, is GAGVSQSPRYKVAKRGQDVALRCDPISGHVSLFWYQQALGQGPEFLTYFQNEAQLDKSGLPSDRFFAERPEGSVSTLKIQRTQQEDSAVYLCAGRQTGGTEAFFGQGTRLTVV.

This clonotype was seen only once. One end of the junction varies from germline; a read error may be responsible. The gene calls are TRBV12-3 or TRBV12-4 and TRBJ1-2, with no clear D. This CDR3 has 14 amino acids. CDR3 sequence: CASSLAGFDYGHTF. As DNA, the CDR3 is TGTGCCAGCAGTTTGGCGGGATTCGACTATGGCCACACTTTC.

In this sample, this clonotype turned up once. The junction does not match germline at one end; this may be a read error. The chain carries TRBV11-2 and TRBJ1-3; D gene uncertain. The CDR3 contains 11 residues. Germline V CDR1 and CDR2: SGHAT, FQNNGV. CDR3 nucleotides: TGTGCCAGCATCTCGAGACCTTCGATTCATTTT. Protein: CASISRPSIHF.

This clonotype was recorded a few times. This may be a read error: a much more frequent sequence differs by one nucleotide. The V gene is TRBV11-3, the J gene TRBJ2-1; no definite D call. Germline V gives CDR1 SGHNT, CDR2 YENEEA. This CDR3 spans 16 amino acids. CDR3 DNA sequence: TGTGCCAGCAGCCCCCCCACGGAGAGCTCCTACAATGACCAGTTCTTC. Amino acids: CASSPPTESSYNDQFF.

On this clonotype itself: One end of the junction fails to match germline, which may point to a read error. V usage is TRBV5-6 and J usage is TRBJ1-5; tentatively, D is TRBD1 (5 bases). CDR1 and CDR2 (germline): SGHDT, YYEEEE. CDR3 size: 16 residues. CDR3 sequence: CASSLRGPFSNQPQHF. The CDR3 DNA reads as TGTGCCAGCAGCTTGAGGGGACCGTTTAGCAATCAGCCCCAGCACTTT.

This clonotype was picked up a small number of times. With a much larger clone just one base away, this may be a read error. The CDR3 does not close with the conserved phenylalanine or tryptophan, likely indicating a read error. The genes are TRBV29-1 and TRBJ1-5, with a weak D call TRBD1 (5 bases). Trimming took 3 bases from V and 6 from J, leaving 12 bases between them. Germline lookup yields CDR1 SQVTM and CDR2 ANQGSEA. This CDR3 comprises 13 residues. This CDR3 is CSVDSGTGQPQHS. The CDR3 DNA is TGCAGCGTTGACTCCGGGACGGGTCAGCCCCAGCATTCT.

Comments on this clonotype: Its ends do not fully match the called genes, so a read error is possible. The rearrangement links TRBV6-1 to TRBJ2-7, with D possibly matching TRBD2 (6 bases). Looked up from germline, CDR1 is MNHNS and CDR2 is SASEGT. This CDR3 is 15 amino acids long. CDR3 bases: TGTGCCAGCAGTGCCTCACTAACGGGAGTGGGTGAGCAGTATTTC. As protein: CASSASLTGVGEQYF.

This clonotype was recorded at least ten times. V usage is TRBV6-1 and J usage is TRBJ2-3; D gene ambiguous. Germline-derived CDR1 and CDR2 are MNHNS and SASEGT. V lost 6 bases to trimming and J lost 2 bases, with 9 bases between them. This CDR3 has 13 residues. In DNA form, the CDR3 reads TGTGCCAGCAGCCCGACTGTCACAGATACGCAGTATTTT. Protein sequence: CASSPTVTDTQYF.

This clonotype was counted only a few times. Given a much more abundant clone one base away, this may be a read error. The chain couples TRBV5-4 to TRBJ1-2, with D possibly TRBD1 on 5 matching bases. This CDR3 comprises 16 residues. Germline values: CDR1 SGHNT, CDR2 YYREEE (reference sequence). DNA for the CDR3: TGTGCCAACAGCTTGGAGGCAGGGATGGTGGACTATGGCTACACCTTC. It yields the protein CANSLEAGMVDYGYTF.

As regards this clonotype: This CDR3 fails to terminate in the conserved phenylalanine or tryptophan, so it likely reflects a read error. This rearrangement joins TRBV11-2 to TRBJ2-3, with D possibly being TRBD1 (6 bases). Germline-derived CDR1 and CDR2 are SGHAT and FQNNGV. This CDR3 comprises 14 residues. This CDR3 reads CVSSRTGTDSTQYL. The CDR3 DNA is TGTGTCAGCAGCCGCACGGGCACGGACAGTACACAGTATCTT.

In its sample, this clonotype is medium-sized. The V and J genes are TRBV11-2 and TRBJ2-7; D perhaps matches TRBD2 (6 bases). V lost 8 bases to trimming and J lost 0 bases, with 8 bases between them. From germline, CDR1 is SGHAT and CDR2 FQNNGV. CDR3 length: 12 amino acids. This CDR3 reads CASGDSSYEQYF. In DNA, the CDR3 is TGTGCCAGCGGGGACTCCTCCTACGAGCAGTACTTC.

This clonotype was recorded at least ten times. The chain joins TRBV5-1 to TRBJ2-5; 10 bases align to TRBD2. With V trimmed by 0 bases and J by 5 bases, 7 bases remained unmatched. CDR3 length equals 16 residues. The germline CDR1 and CDR2 sequences are SGHRS and YFSETQ. CDR3 residues: CASSLALAGDRETQYF. In DNA, the CDR3 is TGCGCCAGCAGCTTGGCCCTAGCGGGAGATCGTGAGACCCAGTACTTC. The full variable domain, in which reference TRBV5-1 and TRBJ2-5 provide the parts outside the CDR3, is KAGVTQTPRYLIKTRGQQVTLSCSPISGHRSVSWYQQTPGQGLQFLFEYFSETQRNKGNFPGRFSGRQFSNSRSEMNVSTLELGDSALYLCASSLALAGDRETQYFGPGTRLLVL.

As for this clonotype: Because it lacks the conserved phenylalanine or tryptophan at the end, this CDR3 is likely a read error. The V and J genes are TRBV11-2 and TRBJ2-1, with a possible D match to TRBD1 (6 bases). This CDR3 has 14 amino acids. Germline CDR1 SGHAT, CDR2 FQNNGV. CDR3 loop: CASSLFQGRNEQFL. The CDR3 bases are TGTGCTAGCAGTTTATTCCAGGGGCGGAATGAGCAGTTCTTA.

With regard to this clonotype: Mismatch with germline at one junction end may stem from a read error. V gene TRBV28 combines with J gene TRBJ2-7, with D hard to call. Germline V gives CDR1 MDHEN, CDR2 SYDVKM. The CDR3 totals 11 residues. CDR3 nucleotide sequence: TGTGCCAGTAGTTTCCTGTACGAGCAGTACTTC. Amino acids: CASSFLYEQYF. Based on the CDR3 plus reference TRBV28 and TRBJ2-7, the full variable domain is DVKVTQSSRYLVKRTGEKVFLECVQDMDHENMFWYRQDPGLGLRLIYFSYDVKMKEKGDIPEGYSVSREKKERFSLILESASTNQTSMYLCASSFLYEQYFGPGTRLTVT.

J is TRBJ2-7 and V is TRBV5-1; D remains ambiguous. This CDR3 has 14 residues. Trimming removed 4 bases at V and 0 bases at J, with 11 bases between. Germline CDR1 reads SGHRS; CDR2 reads YFSETQ. The CDR3 reads CASSDFSRSYEQYF. CDR3 coding DNA: TGCGCCAGCAGCGATTTCAGCCGCTCCTACGAGCAGTACTTC.

A remark on this clonotype: Germline is not matched at one junction end, which may reflect a read error. This sequence joins TRBV11-3 and TRBJ2-7; 8 nucleotides line up with TRBD1. Germline assignment: CDR1 SGHNT and CDR2 YENEEA. CDR3 length: 14 amino acids. The CDR3 loop reads CTSSSLDRDTEHYF. The DNA for the CDR3 is TGTACCAGCAGCTCCCTGGACAGGGACACGGAGCACTACTTC.

This clonotype has a single count. The junction departs from germline at one end; a sequencing error may be responsible. V and J are TRBV4-1 and TRBJ1-5, with unresolved D. The CDR3 contains 15 residues. Germline loops: CDR1 MGHRA, CDR2 YSYEKL. CDR3 region: CVSSPGLPSNQPQHF. The CDR3 DNA reads as TGCGTCAGCAGCCCCGGACTCCCGAGCAATCAGCCCCAGCATTTT.

Comments on this clonotype: A read error may be the cause here, since a much bigger clone is one base away. This sequence joins TRBV5-4 and TRBJ2-7, with TRBD1 matching over 9 bases. This CDR3 is built from 13 residues. Germline-derived CDR1 and CDR2 are SGHNT and YYREEE (reference sequence). CDR3 nucleotides: TGTGTCAGCAGCCAGGGACAGGGACGAGAGCAGTACTTC. This gives the protein CVSSQGQGREQYF. Supplemented by reference TRBV5-4 and TRBJ2-7, the full variable domain reads ETGVTQSPTHLIKTRGQQVTLRCSSQSGHNTVSWYQQALGQGPQFIFQYYREEENGRGNFPPRFSGLQFPNYSSELNVNALELDDSALYLCVSSQGQGREQYFGPGTRLTVT.

As to this clonotype: One junction end does not reproduce the germline sequence, and a read error may be involved. The chain combines TRBV11-2 with TRBJ2-2; no reliable D call. The germline V gene encodes CDR1 SGHAT and CDR2 FQNNGV. The CDR3 contains 15 residues. CDR3 loop: CASSFEKVSAGELFF. CDR3 in DNA: TGTGCTAGCAGCTTTGAAAAGGTGAGCGCCGGGGAGCTGTTTTTT.